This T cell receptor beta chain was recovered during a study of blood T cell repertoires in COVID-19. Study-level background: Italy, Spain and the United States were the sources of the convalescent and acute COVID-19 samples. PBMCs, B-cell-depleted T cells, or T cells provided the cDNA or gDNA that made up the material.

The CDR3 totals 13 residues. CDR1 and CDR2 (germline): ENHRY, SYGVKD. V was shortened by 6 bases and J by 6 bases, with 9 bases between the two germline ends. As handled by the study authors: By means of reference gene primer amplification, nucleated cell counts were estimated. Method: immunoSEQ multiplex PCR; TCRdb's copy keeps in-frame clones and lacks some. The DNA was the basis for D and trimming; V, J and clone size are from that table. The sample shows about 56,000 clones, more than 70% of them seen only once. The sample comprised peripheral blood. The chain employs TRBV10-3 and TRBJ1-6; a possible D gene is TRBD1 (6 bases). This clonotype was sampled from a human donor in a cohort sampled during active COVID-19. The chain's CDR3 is CAIRRTVNSPLHF. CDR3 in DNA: TGTGCCATCAGGCGGACAGTTAATTCACCCCTCCACTTT.